This record concerns one T cell receptor (beta chain) sequence. Antigen unknown. This sample was included in a study of cytomegalovirus exposure and HLA in healthy donors. Study results and limitations: An analysis was carried out later, and it reportedly showed fewer N-insertions in an Asian-associated ancestry cluster than the roughly 670-donor mean. Among the sequence variants, a highly shared cluster was likely an artifact of sequencing.

The CDR3 has 17 amino acids. The germline V and J ends were trimmed by 0 bases and 3 bases, with 18 bases remaining between them. The germline CDR1 and CDR2 sequences are SGHRS and YFSETQ. In the PCR, 60 Vbeta and 13 Jbeta primers were used. The assay was immunoSEQ multiplex PCR, and TCRdb's table has in-frame clones only and misses some. The profile shows roughly 150,000 clones, roughly three quarters of them singletons. The chain combines TRBV5-1 with TRBJ1-2; D gene unclear. The sequenced material came from PBMCs. This receptor was taken from a man aged 25-40 years in good health and CMV-seronegative. DNA of the CDR3: TGCGCCAGCAGCTTGGGCAGTGGTGGGCTGACGGACTATGGCTACACCTTC. This sequence encodes CASSLGSGGLTDYGYTF.